This T cell receptor (beta chain) is drawn from a study of blood T cell repertoires in COVID-19. Overall study context: T cells, B-cell-depleted T cells, or PBMCs supplied cDNA or gDNA.

This study enrolled people aged about 18 to 100 from about two dozen US geographic areas. Two negative PCRs, clearance, or symptom resolution were required of recovered Cohort 3 donors. Here immunoSEQ multiplex PCR was the method, and the copy in TCRdb shows in-frame clones only, minus some. This sample has about 210,000 clones, with roughly 90% found just once. CDR3 size: 16 residues. Germline values: CDR1 LGHNA, CDR2 YNFKEQ. J gave up 5 bases and V 0 bases, and 8 bases lay outside the gene matches. The sample was PBMCs or T cells enriched from blood (not recorded which). The chain combines TRBV4-2 with TRBJ2-5; 8 bases are shared with TRBD2. This TCR was sampled from a woman aged 18-35 years who had recovered from COVID-19. The CDR3 sequence is CASSQDSGGGWETQYF. In DNA, the CDR3 is TGTGCCAGCAGCCAAGATTCTGGCGGGGGGTGGGAGACCCAGTACTTC.